This T cell receptor beta chain emerged from a study of neurological immune-mediated disorders (dated by TCRdb to the late 2010s). About the study as a whole: Peripheral blood TCR-beta repertoires from patients with HTLV-I-associated myelopathy (HAM/TSP), patients with multiple sclerosis, and healthy controls were compared in the study using UMI-based sequencing. The roughly 99 TCR-beta libraries covered PBMC samples along with longitudinal samples, technical triplicates, and paired sorted CD4+ and CD8+ T-cell subsets. Of the approximately 66 subjects in the cohort, roughly 14 were HAM/TSP patients, some 34 were multiple sclerosis patients, and about 20 were healthy controls.

cDNA was synthesized by template-switch 5'RACE using a primer with a 10-nucleotide random unique molecular identifier that tagged each TCR transcript. Every sequencing run yielded over 160 million TCR-beta sequences covering 15-18 subjects. The RNeasy kit was used to extract total RNA. Using the KAPA Real-time Library Amplification kit, TCR-beta VDJ regions were amplified with primers for the TCR constant region and the 5'RACE anchor. A first PCR added sample indexes and Illumina adaptors, after which a second PCR increased the library yield. The roughly 650 bp TCR product was size-selected on a 2% E-gel SizeSelection system after Ampure bead purification. Before pooling, libraries had their quality checked on a Bioanalyzer, their concentration measured with Qubit, and their quantity determined with the Kapa Library Quantification kit. Libraries were sequenced paired-end 2 x 150 bp on an Illumina HiSeq 2500. To increase sequence diversity, about 24-32% phiX was spiked into each library pool. In the paper's pipeline: The UMI-based MiGEC pipeline processed quality-filtered reads and removed over 80% of raw TCR sequences during error correction. IMGT germline references were used for alignment of VDJ genes, and clonotypes were defined by a unique CDR3 amino acid sequence together with V-J genes. Clonal expansion, Shannon diversity, and CDR3 relatedness (CalcPairwiseDistances, ClusterSamples) were evaluated with VDJtools, and phylogenetic trees were built with CLCbio workbench. Expanded clones were defined as having at least 8 unique UMIs, based on coefficient-of-variation modelling across technical triplicates. TCRdb reworked the public reads: Q25 trimming with fastp, MiXCR clone assembly, productive beta chains retained. Identical CDR3 protein sequences are pooled into one entry, listed with their most common genes and DNA. The V and J calls were not made by the authors but by TCRdb's processing. This sample comprises about 76,000 distinct CDR3 sequences, 17% of them detected only once. Roughly 14% of the sample is in the top ten clones.

V has 4 bases trimmed and J has 0 bases trimmed; junction bases matching no gene number 5. CDR1 and CDR2 were assigned from the germline V gene as SGHRS and YFSETQ. The CDR3 covers 16 residues, taking in both the cysteine and the phenylalanine. The kept DNA is CDR3 alone, 48 bases in frame from the first base. Healthy controls were blood bank volunteers in Maryland, USA. For the unsorted PBMC libraries, 2 million PBMCs were stored in RNAlater at -80 degrees C until RNA extraction and were used to generate the libraries. Peripheral blood underwent Ficoll-Hypaque density gradient centrifugation to isolate PBMCs, which were then cryopreserved in liquid nitrogen. This clonotype was seen at least ten times. Its cognate antigen has yet to be identified. There are no base qualities to consult, and no much larger clone falls within one base. Results and caveats for the whole study, not just this receptor: Expanded clones from different subjects shared no identical CDR3 amino acid sequences, which suggests that TCR-beta repertoires were private in all groups. The highest TCR clonal expansion was observed in HAM/TSP patients, whereas the lowest was observed in MS patients, even when compared with healthy controls.

The sample was PBMCs. The V gene is TRBV5-1 and the J gene is TRBJ2-1, with 9 central nucleotides matching TRBD1. The origin of this receptor is a woman aged 40-49 years in good health. The nucleotides are TGCGCCAGCAGCCAAACACAGGGGGCCTCCTACAATGAGCAGTTCTTC. Protein translation: CASSQTQGASYNEQFF.